This record concerns one T cell receptor (beta chain) sequence. No antigen is known for it. These data originate in a study of T cell responses to AZD1222 COVID-19 vaccine. Study details: Samples with a second dose at about 4 or about 12 weeks were pooled together. Study-wide results and limits: At baseline, just a handful of AZD1222 recipients tested seropositive. Repertoires were obtained solely post-peak T cell response.

Generated by immunoSEQ multiplex PCR, the TCRdb table keeps only in-frame clones and is missing some. The sample lists around 150,000 clones; 85% to 90% were seen once. This CDR3 region has 9 residues. Germline loops: CDR1 SEHNR, CDR2 FQNEAQ (reference sequence). Trimming pared 4 bases from V and 8 bases from J, leaving 2 bases between. The input for sequencing was peripheral blood, taken on day 0 of AZD1222 vaccination. This TCR was recovered from an adult in good health. The rearrangement joins TRBV7-9 to TRBJ1-1; D not resolved. CDR3 protein: CASSSEAFF. The CDR3 nucleotides read TGTGCCAGCAGCTCCGAAGCTTTCTTT.